The 30 T cell receptor beta chains in this list originate from one sample, sequenced in a study of T cells after yellow fever vaccination. Each CDR3 protein is one row after TCRdb ran MiXCR on the 5' RACE reads. Of about 96,000 distinct CDR3 sequences in the sample, approximately 8.4% were seen once. The sequencing here drew on CD8+ T cells not binding an NS4B(214-222) dextramer, sorted from PBMCs, taken roughly 15 days after the first yellow fever vaccination. The receptors come from a man between 18 and 29 years old who received the YFV17D yellow fever vaccine.

The chain links TRBV6-1 to TRBJ1-5, with D tentatively TRBD1 (6 bases). Trimming stripped 6 bases from V and 6 bases from J, with 15 bases between. Germline V gives CDR1 MNHNS, CDR2 SASEGT. The CDR3 covers 14 residues. CDR3 loop: CASSWGGPTQPQHF. CDR3 in DNA: TGTGCCAGCAGCTGGGGGGGCCCAACTCAGCCCCAGCATTTT.

This chain links TRBV4-3 with TRBJ2-5; 10 bases agree with TRBD2. After removal of 0 bases from V and 3 bases from J, the junction contained 7 bases not matched to a gene. The CDR3 spans 17 residues. Germline CDR1 and CDR2: LGHNA and YSLEER. The CDR3 is CASSQELAGTIEETQYF. CDR3 nucleotide sequence: TGCGCCAGCAGCCAAGAACTAGCGGGGACCATCGAAGAGACCCAGTACTTC.

This clonotype was seen at least ten times. This chain joins TRBV5-1 and TRBJ2-2, with 8 bases that match TRBD2. From germline, CDR1 is SGHRS and CDR2 YFSETQ. There are 17 residues in the CDR3. Germline trimming cut 3 bases from V and 4 bases from J; bases unmatched to any gene: 11. CDR3 in DNA: TGCGCCAGCAGCTATGGCCATCGGCTAGCGGGCACCGGGGAGCTGTTTTTT. Residues: CASSYGHRLAGTGELFF.

This clonotype was detected a few times. The CDR3 protein is CASSLGRSYEQYF. The CDR3 DNA is TGTGCCAGCAGTTTAGGGCGCTCCTACGAGCAGTACTTC. The chain is built from TRBV27 and TRBJ2-7; D is undetermined. The CDR3 is 13 residues long. V gave up 2 bases and J gave up 0 bases, with 5 bases separating them. Germline CDR1 is MNHEY and CDR2 is SMNVEV (reference sequence).

This clonotype was found a few times. The J gene is TRBJ2-2, the V gene TRBV12-5, with D possibly TRBD2 on 5 matching bases. This CDR3 contains 14 residues. CDR1 is LGHNT, CDR2 FRNRAP, per germline. V lost 6 bases, J lost 1 base, and 9 bases lay in between. The CDR3 loop is CASGSGLNTGELFF. The CDR3 DNA is TGTGCTAGTGGCTCCGGACTGAACACCGGGGAGCTGTTTTTT.

The chain joins TRBV11-2 to TRBJ1-2; TRBD1 might be the D (5 bases). CDR3 length: 15 residues. V shed 0 bases and J shed 4 bases, with 12 bases lying between them. CDR1 SGHAT and CDR2 FQNNGV come from the germline V gene. Here the CDR3 reads CASSLEGQVTYGYTF. For the CDR3, the DNA is TGTGCCAGCAGCTTAGAGGGGCAGGTTACCTATGGCTACACCTTC.

This clonotype was counted between two and nine times. This chain links TRBV7-2 with TRBJ1-2; the match to TRBD1 covers 9 bases. V gave up 3 bases and J gave up 8 bases; unmatched junction bases: 7. Germline loops: CDR1 SGHTA, CDR2 FQGNSA. The CDR3 loop spans 14 amino acids. The CDR3, as DNA: TGTGCCAGCAGCTTGGAACAGGGGGCGCTCGGCTACACCTTC. This translates into CASSLEQGALGYTF.

The CDR3 sequence is CASSYSDQGATGELFF. The CDR3 coding sequence is TGTGCCAGCAGTTACTCGGACCAGGGGGCCACCGGGGAGCTGTTTTTT. The J gene is TRBJ2-2, the V gene TRBV6-5, with 8 bases matching TRBD1. The germline V gene has CDR1 MNHEY and CDR2 SVGAGI. This CDR3 region has 16 residues. The V and J ends lost 0 bases and 4 bases, in that order; junction bases with no gene match: 4.

This clonotype was detected only a few times. V gene TRBV29-1 combines with J gene TRBJ1-2; the D is unclear. V gave up 7 bases and J gave up 3 bases, with 15 bases separating them. Germline V gives CDR1 SQVTM, CDR2 ANQGSEA. The CDR3 runs 13 residues. The CDR3 sequence is CSASADVDYGYTF. Written as DNA, the CDR3 is TGCAGCGCTTCTGCCGATGTTGACTATGGCTACACCTTC.

This clonotype was seen more than once but under ten times. This chain joins TRBV18 and TRBJ1-1; 8 bases are a match to TRBD1. This CDR3 contains 16 residues. V was pared by 3 bases and J by 1 base, with 7 bases of the junction left unmatched. Looked up from germline, CDR1 is KGHSH and CDR2 is LQKENI. Here the CDR3 reads CASSPSDRGWNTEAFF. The DNA of the CDR3 is TGTGCCAGCTCACCGTCCGACAGGGGATGGAACACTGAAGCTTTCTTT.

This chain links TRBV11-2 with TRBJ2-2; D is unclear. CDR3 length: 14 residues. Trimming removed 5 bases from V and 6 bases from J, with 13 bases in between. CDR1 is SGHAT, CDR2 FQNNGV, per germline. The CDR3 DNA reads as TGTGCCAGCAGCCACTACTCGGTACCCGGGGAGCTGTTTTTT. Protein sequence: CASSHYSVPGELFF.

This clonotype was picked up many times. This sequence joins TRBV5-4 and TRBJ1-1, with D possibly TRBD1 on 6 matching bases. Germline V gene lookup returns CDR1 SGHNT and CDR2 YYREEE (reference sequence). CDR3 size: 13 residues. Trimming pared 6 bases from V and 6 bases from J, leaving 15 bases between. CDR3 sequence reads: CASTYGGAAEAFF. In nucleotides, the CDR3 is TGTGCCAGCACCTACGGGGGGGCCGCTGAAGCTTTCTTT.

This clonotype was detected once. A much larger clone lies a single base off, so this may be a read error. The V gene is TRBV12-3 or TRBV12-4, the J gene TRBJ2-3; no firm D call. The CDR3 is 17 amino acids. The ends were cut back, 4 bases at V and 5 bases at J, with 22 bases in the middle. As DNA, the CDR3 is TGTGCCAGCAGTTCCCCCGGGCCAGGCTGGCACAAAGATACGCAGTATTTT. Protein sequence: CASSSPGPGWHKDTQYF.

This clonotype has just a few counts. The chain is built from TRBV4-1 and TRBJ2-3; 9 positions match TRBD2. The CDR3 loop spans 18 amino acids. Germline loops: CDR1 MGHRA, CDR2 YSYEKL. Trimming removed 1 base from V and 2 bases from J; junction bases left unmatched: 10. The CDR3, as DNA: TGCGCCAGCAGCCAAGGGTCCCAGACTAGCGGAAACACAGATACGCAGTATTTT. It codes for CASSQGSQTSGNTDTQYF.

The chain employs TRBV6-5 and TRBJ2-7, with 12 bases fitting TRBD1. CDR1 is MNHEY and CDR2 is SVGAGI in the germline V gene. The V segment lost 0 bases and the J segment 5 bases; nucleotides outside the gene matches: 5. The CDR3 has 16 residues. The CDR3 spells CASSYSPGQGAHEQYF. Written as DNA, the CDR3 is TGTGCCAGCAGTTACTCTCCGGGACAGGGGGCCCACGAGCAGTACTTC.

The chain combines TRBV27 with TRBJ2-1; D is unresolved. V shed 0 bases and J shed 0 bases, with 6 bases lying between them. The length of the CDR3 is 15 residues. Germline lookup yields CDR1 MNHEY and CDR2 SMNVEV (reference sequence). The CDR3, as DNA: TGTGCCAGCAGTTTATCGGTGAGCTCCTACAATGAGCAGTTCTTC. Protein sequence: CASSLSVSSYNEQFF.

In its sample, this clonotype was seen many times. A junction boundary mismatches the germline segment, possibly from a read error. The chain carries TRBV29-1 and TRBJ2-7, with 8 bases lining up with TRBD1. Germline CDR1 is SQVTM and CDR2 is ANQGSEA. This CDR3 region has 13 residues. CDR3 sequence reads: CSVPGTGKYGQYF. The CDR3 nucleotides read TGCAGCGTGCCCGGGACAGGAAAATACGGGCAGTACTTC.

This rearrangement joins TRBV3-1 to TRBJ2-7; 9 bases are a match to TRBD1. Trimming removed 2 bases from V and 4 bases from J; junction bases left unmatched: 6. The germline V gene encodes CDR1 LGHDT and CDR2 YNNKEL (reference sequence). The CDR3 sequence is 15 residues long. Here the CDR3 DNA reads TGTGCCAGCAGCCAACCGGGACAGGGTGCGTACGAGCAGTACTTC. Its protein is CASSQPGQGAYEQYF.

The rearrangement uses TRBV2 and TRBJ1-5; no reliable D call. V lost 3 bases, J lost 2 bases, and 14 bases lay in between. This CDR3 spans 16 amino acids. The germline V gene has CDR1 SNHLY and CDR2 FYNNEI. The CDR3 bases are TGTGCCAGCAGTGATGGATTTTACTCTCGCAATCAGCCCCAGCATTTT. It yields the protein CASSDGFYSRNQPQHF.

This clonotype was counted only a few times. V gene TRBV7-6 combines with J gene TRBJ2-7; D perhaps matches TRBD2 (6 bases). CDR1 SGHVS and CDR2 FNYEAQ come from the germline V gene. The CDR3 contains 16 residues. The V and J ends lost 6 bases and 6 bases respectively, with 24 bases between them. CDR3: CASSQGGLYSALEQYF. The DNA of the CDR3 is TGTGCCAGCAGTCAGGGAGGATTATATTCGGCCCTCGAGCAGTACTTC.

This clonotype appeared a few times. This chain connects TRBV4-1 to TRBJ1-3; tentatively, D is TRBD1 (5 bases). This CDR3 comprises 17 residues. Germline CDR1 and CDR2: MGHRA and YSYEKL. V was clipped by 3 bases and J by 1 base, with 16 bases between them. CDR3 in amino acids: CASSQEDTDSSGNTIYF. In nucleotides, the CDR3 is TGCGCCAGCAGCCAGGAGGACACGGATTCATCTGGAAACACCATATATTTT.

The chain combines TRBV5-1 with TRBJ1-1; D is possibly TRBD1 (5 bases). In germline, CDR1 is SGHRS, CDR2 YFSETQ. The V gene lost 2 bases and the J gene lost 7 bases, with 12 bases spanning the gap. The CDR3 totals 13 residues. This CDR3 is CASSLRGGIEAFF. Here the CDR3 DNA reads TGCGCCAGCAGCTTAAGGGGTGGGATTGAAGCTTTCTTT.

The V call is TRBV10-3, the J call TRBJ2-6; the D is unclear. The V end was cut by 1 base, the J end by 1 base, with 8 bases between. CDR1 is ENHRY and CDR2 is SYGVKD in the germline V gene. The CDR3 is made up of 16 amino acids. The CDR3 bases are TGTGCCATCAGTGAGTTCGAGAGTTCTGGGGCCAACGTCCTGACTTTC. Protein sequence: CAISEFESSGANVLTF.

This clonotype showed up many times. The rearrangement links TRBV27 to TRBJ2-1, with D unclear. Between the trimmed V and J ends, which lost 5 bases and 1 base, there was a span of 6 bases. This CDR3 contains 13 residues. Germline-derived CDR1 and CDR2 are MNHEY and SMNVEV (reference sequence). The CDR3 DNA reads as TGTGCCAGCAGTCCCGGGTCCTACAATGAGCAGTTCTTC. Its protein is CASSPGSYNEQFF.

This clonotype appeared a few times. The CDR3 sequence: CAGSSGANVLTF. The DNA of the CDR3 is TGTGCCGGGTCCTCTGGGGCCAACGTCCTGACTTTC. The genes are TRBV2 and TRBJ2-6; D is ambiguous. The CDR3 contains 12 residues. Germline CDR1 reads SNHLY; CDR2 reads FYNNEI. Trimming took off 11 bases at V and 0 bases at J, with 5 bases between the two ends.

This clonotype was detected many times. This chain connects TRBV4-1 to TRBJ2-7, with D perhaps TRBD1 or TRBD2 (5 bases each). This CDR3 is 15 amino acids long. Deletions cut 4 bases from V and 3 bases from J, with 16 bases between. Germline V lookup: CDR1 MGHRA, CDR2 YSYEKL. CDR3 nucleotide sequence: TGCGCCAGCAGCCGGGACCAAAACTTAGGCTACGAGCAGTACTTC. Its protein is CASSRDQNLGYEQYF.

Worth noting for this clonotype: One junction end does not reproduce the germline sequence, and a read error may be involved. The DNA for the CDR3 is TGTGCCAGCACCCAAGAGGGACTAAGATCCTACGAGCAGTACTTC. Amino acids: CASTQEGLRSYEQYF. The J gene is TRBJ2-7, the V gene TRBV3-1, with 7 bases matching TRBD2. The germline gives CDR1 LGHDT, CDR2 YNNKEL (reference sequence). This CDR3 is built from 15 residues.

The CDR3 region is CASSLTGGNYGYTF. The CDR3 region has the DNA TGTGCCAGCAGTTTAACAGGGGGCAACTATGGCTACACCTTC. The rearrangement uses TRBV12-3 or TRBV12-4 and TRBJ1-2, with 9 bases fitting TRBD1. The CDR3 runs to 14 residues. The V gene end was trimmed by 2 bases and the J gene end by 2 bases; junction bases not matched to a gene: 0.

The J gene is TRBJ2-2, the V gene TRBV27, with TRBD2 matching 8 bases. Looked up from germline, CDR1 is MNHEY and CDR2 is SMNVEV (reference sequence). This CDR3 has 14 amino acids. J was trimmed by 3 bases and V by 10 bases; bases with no gene match: 7. DNA for the CDR3: TGTGCCACCCAGCCCGGGGGGGACACCGGGGAGCTGTTTTTT. Its translation is CATQPGGDTGELFF.

The V and J genes are TRBV6-5 and TRBJ2-5; D is ambiguous. Trimming pared 1 base from V and 5 bases from J, leaving 14 bases between. This CDR3 has 15 amino acids. Germline CDR1 and CDR2: MNHEY and SVGAGI. CDR3: CASSYFGSEFETQYF. DNA of the CDR3: TGTGCCAGCAGTTACTTTGGGTCCGAGTTCGAGACCCAGTACTTC.